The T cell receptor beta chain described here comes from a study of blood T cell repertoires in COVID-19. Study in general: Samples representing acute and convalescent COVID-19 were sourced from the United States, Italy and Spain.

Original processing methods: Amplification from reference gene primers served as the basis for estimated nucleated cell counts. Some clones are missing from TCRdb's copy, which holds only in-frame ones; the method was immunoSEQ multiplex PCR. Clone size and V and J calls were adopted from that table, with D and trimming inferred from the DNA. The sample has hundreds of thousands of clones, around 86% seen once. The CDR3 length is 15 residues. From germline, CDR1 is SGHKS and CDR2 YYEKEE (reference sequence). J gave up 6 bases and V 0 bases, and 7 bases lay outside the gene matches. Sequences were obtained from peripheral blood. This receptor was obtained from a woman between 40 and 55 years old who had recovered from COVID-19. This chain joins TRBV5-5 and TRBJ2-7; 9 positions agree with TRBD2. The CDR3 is CASSLARGGAIEQYF. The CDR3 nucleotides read TGTGCCAGCAGCTTGGCCCGCGGGGGGGCGATCGAGCAGTACTTC. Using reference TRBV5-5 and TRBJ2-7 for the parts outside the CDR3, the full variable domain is DAGVTQSPTHLIKTRGQQVTLRCSPISGHKSVSWYQQVLGQGPQFIFQYYEKEERGRGNFPDRFSARQFPNYSSELNVNALLLGDSALYLCASSLARGGAIEQYFGPGTRLTVT.